These 2 T cell receptor beta chains were all obtained from the same sample, sequenced in a study of pediatric ulcerative colitis. Only in-frame clones appear in the TCRdb table, and some are missing; sequencing was by immunoSEQ multiplex PCR. Among about 64,000 clones listed, 70% to 90% were seen once. The sequenced material came from blood. These receptors were taken from a boy aged 5-17 years with severe ulcerative colitis.

The genes are TRBV6-1 and TRBJ2-2; 10 bases line up with TRBD2. The ends lost 5 bases at V and 4 bases at J; junction bases unmatched: 4. This CDR3 has 15 residues. Germline-derived CDR1 and CDR2 are MNHNS and SASEGT. The CDR3 loop is CASSPRLAGTGELFF. The CDR3 DNA reads as TGTGCCAGCAGTCCACGACTAGCGGGCACCGGGGAGCTGTTTTTT.

This chain joins TRBV5-6 and TRBJ2-5; no reliable D call. V was trimmed by 0 bases and J by 3 bases, leaving 6 bases between them. Germline V gene data show CDR1 as SGHDT and CDR2 as YYEEEE. CDR3 size: 13 residues. CDR3 residues: CASSLGRKETQYF. The CDR3 DNA is TGTGCCAGCAGCTTGGGCAGAAAAGAGACCCAGTACTTC. The full variable domain, in which reference TRBV5-6 and TRBJ2-5 provide the parts outside the CDR3, is DAGVTQSPTHLIKTRGQQVTLRCSPKSGHDTVSWYQQALGQGPQFIFQYYEEEERQRGNFPDRFSGHQFPNYSSELNVNALLLGDSALYLCASSLGRKETQYFGPGTRLLVL.